Ten or more counts support the clone carrying this T cell receptor (beta chain). Its antigen is undetermined. From germline, CDR1 is WNHNN and CDR2 SYGVQD (reference sequence). The CDR3 has 17 amino acids. J was trimmed by 0 bases and V by 2 bases; bases with no gene match: 4. The TCR beta profiling, which covered VDJ combination and CDR3 sequence, was carried out using genomic DNA as the template. TCRdb used MiXCR to reprocess the reads, holding one entry per CDR3 protein. The sample contains 200,000 to 250,000 distinct CDR3 sequences, approximately 45% of which appear only once. Only patients with CD8+CD57+ cell expansion on flow cytometry were chosen for sequencing. Patients were therapy-naive when their blood was sampled. This sample is part of a study of CD8+CD57+ T cells in acquired aplastic anemia. On the study more broadly: Sorted cells (CD4+ and CD8+) yielded DNA amounts that averaged approximately 3.1 ug.

Notes on the study in general: Patients and controls had in common 25 to 30 CD8+ CDR3 sequences.

The sequence was collected from a human donor with aplastic anemia. The chain uses TRBV10-1 and TRBJ2-7, with 13 nucleotides matching TRBD2. The specimen was sorted CD4+, CD8+, or CD8+CD57+ T cells (not recorded which) from PBMCs. The CDR3: CASSEGLAGAGSYEQYF. Here the CDR3 DNA reads TGCGCCAGCAGTGAGGGACTAGCGGGGGCCGGCTCCTACGAGCAGTACTTC.